The 2 T cell receptor beta chains listed next were all sequenced from one sample in a study of CD8+ T cells in alopecia areata (dated by TCRdb to between 2018 and 2020). Library preparation employed the immunoSEQ multiplex PCR assay. RNA was extracted from all samples and reverse transcribed into cDNA, which served as template for TCR sequencing. The table was pulled from immuneACCESS by TCRdb, which kept in-frame rearrangements only. Such tables lose some clones; where checked, under half of the loss comes from unresolved V genes, and the rest has no known cause. The sample table contains roughly 60,000 clones; only one count was recorded for approximately 44% of them. In total, the top ten clones hold roughly 22% of the sample. Taken with the paper, the label for treatment or condition translates to: oral pan-JAK inhibitor, 5-10 mg twice daily. Sequenced material: CD8+ T cells sorted from blood, taken at approximately week 36, from a patient treated with tofacitinib. The source is a human donor with alopecia areata.

This clone was observed a single time. The gene calls are TRBV4-1 and TRBJ2-7, with no clear D. V dropped 1 base and J dropped 3 bases, with 10 bases sitting between them. Germline V gene lookup returns CDR1 MGHRA and CDR2 YSYEKL. The CDR3 is 14 amino acids. The CDR3 bases are TGCGCCAGCAGCCAAGTCGACCTGAACTACGAGCAGTACTTC. Protein product: CASSQVDLNYEQYF.

This clone occurred once. The chain combines TRBV7-2 with TRBJ2-7; D gene ambiguous. Germline V lookup: CDR1 SGHTA, CDR2 FQGNSA. The CDR3 sequence is 14 residues long. V dropped 5 bases and J dropped 0 bases, with 11 bases sitting between them. The CDR3 here is CASSQYYLSYEQYF. The CDR3, as DNA: TGTGCCAGCAGCCAGTACTACCTCTCCTACGAGCAGTACTTC. The entire variable domain, with the rest obtained from reference TRBV7-2 and TRBJ2-7, is as follows: GAGVSQSPSNKVTEKGKDVELRCDPISGHTALYWYRQSLGQGLEFLIYFQGNSAPDKSGLPSDRFSAERTGGSVSTLTIQRTQQEDSAVYLCASSQYYLSYEQYFGPGTRLTVT.